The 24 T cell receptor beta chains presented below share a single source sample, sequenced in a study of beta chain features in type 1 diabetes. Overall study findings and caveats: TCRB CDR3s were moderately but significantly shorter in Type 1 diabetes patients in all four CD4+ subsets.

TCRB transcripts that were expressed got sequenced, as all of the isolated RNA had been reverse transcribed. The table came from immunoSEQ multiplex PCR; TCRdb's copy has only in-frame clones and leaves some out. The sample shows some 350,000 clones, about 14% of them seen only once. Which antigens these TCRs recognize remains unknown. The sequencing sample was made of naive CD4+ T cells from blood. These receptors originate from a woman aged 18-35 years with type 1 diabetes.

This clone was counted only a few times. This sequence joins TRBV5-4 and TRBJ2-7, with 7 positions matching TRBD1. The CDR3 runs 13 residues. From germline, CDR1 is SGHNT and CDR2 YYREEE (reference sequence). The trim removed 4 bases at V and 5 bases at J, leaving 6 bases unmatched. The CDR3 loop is CASSNRDSHEQYV. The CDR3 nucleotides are TGTGCCAGCAGCAACCGGGACAGTCACGAGCAGTACGTC.

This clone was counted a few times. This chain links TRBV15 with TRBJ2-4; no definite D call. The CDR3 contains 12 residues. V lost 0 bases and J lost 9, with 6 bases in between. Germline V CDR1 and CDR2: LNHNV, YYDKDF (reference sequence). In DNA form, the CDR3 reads TGTGCCACCAGCAGAGATCGAGCCATTCAGTACTTC. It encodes CATSRDRAIQYF.

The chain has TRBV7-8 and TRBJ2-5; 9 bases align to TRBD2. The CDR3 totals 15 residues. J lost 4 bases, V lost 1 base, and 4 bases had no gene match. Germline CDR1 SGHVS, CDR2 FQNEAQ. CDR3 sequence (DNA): TGTGCCAGCAGCTTAGTAGCGGGAGTTGGAGAGACCCAGTACTTC. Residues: CASSLVAGVGETQYF.

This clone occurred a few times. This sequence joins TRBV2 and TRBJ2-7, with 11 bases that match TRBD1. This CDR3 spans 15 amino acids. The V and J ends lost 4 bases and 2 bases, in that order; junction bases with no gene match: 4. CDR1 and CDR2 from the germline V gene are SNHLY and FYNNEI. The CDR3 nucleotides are TGTGCCAGCAGTGTTGGGACAGGGGGTCCCTACGAGCAGTACTTC. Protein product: CASSVGTGGPYEQYF.

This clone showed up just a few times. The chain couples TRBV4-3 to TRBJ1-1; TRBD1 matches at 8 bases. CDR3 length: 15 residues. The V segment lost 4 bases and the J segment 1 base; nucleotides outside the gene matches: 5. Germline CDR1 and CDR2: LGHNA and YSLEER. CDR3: CASSLSGTGNTEAFF. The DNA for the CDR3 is TGCGCCAGCAGCCTTTCCGGGACAGGGAACACTGAAGCTTTCTTT.

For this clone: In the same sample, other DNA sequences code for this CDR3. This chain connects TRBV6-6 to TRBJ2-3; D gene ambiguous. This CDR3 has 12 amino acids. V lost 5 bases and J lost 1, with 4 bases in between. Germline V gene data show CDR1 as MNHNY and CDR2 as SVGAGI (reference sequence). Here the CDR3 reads CASSTRTDTQYF. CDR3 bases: TGTGCCAGCAGTACTCGCACAGATACGCAGTATTTT.

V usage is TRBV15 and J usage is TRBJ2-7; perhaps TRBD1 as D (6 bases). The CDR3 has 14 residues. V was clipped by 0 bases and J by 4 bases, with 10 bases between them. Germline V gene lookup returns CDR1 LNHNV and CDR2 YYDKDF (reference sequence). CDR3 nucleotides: TGTGCCACCAGCAGAGATTCAGGGACATACGAGCAGTACTTC. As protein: CATSRDSGTYEQYF.

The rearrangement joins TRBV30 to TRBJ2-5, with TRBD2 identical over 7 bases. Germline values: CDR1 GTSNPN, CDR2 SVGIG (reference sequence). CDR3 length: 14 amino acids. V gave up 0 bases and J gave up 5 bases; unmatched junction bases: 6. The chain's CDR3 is CAWSVSTGRETQYF. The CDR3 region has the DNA TGTGCCTGGAGTGTTTCTACCGGGAGGGAGACCCAGTACTTC.

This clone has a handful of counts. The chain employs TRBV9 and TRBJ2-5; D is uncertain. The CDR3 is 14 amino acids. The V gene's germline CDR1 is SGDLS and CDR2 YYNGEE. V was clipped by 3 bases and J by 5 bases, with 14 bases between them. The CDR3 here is CASSADGRRETQYF. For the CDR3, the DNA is TGTGCCAGCAGCGCGGATGGGCGTCGGGAGACCCAGTACTTC. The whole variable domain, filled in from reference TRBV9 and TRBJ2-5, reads DSGVTQTPKHLITATGQRVTLRCSPRSGDLSVYWYQQSLDQGLQFLIQYYNGEERAKGNILERFSAQQFPDLHSELNLSSLELGDSALYFCASSADGRRETQYFGPGTRLLVL.

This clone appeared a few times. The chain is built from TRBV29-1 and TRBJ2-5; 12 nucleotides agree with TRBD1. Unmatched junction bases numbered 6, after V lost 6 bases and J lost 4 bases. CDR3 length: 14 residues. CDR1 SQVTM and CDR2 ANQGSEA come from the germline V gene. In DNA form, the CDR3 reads TGCAGCGTCCCAAGGGACAGGGGGCTAGAGACCCAGTACTTC. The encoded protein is CSVPRDRGLETQYF.

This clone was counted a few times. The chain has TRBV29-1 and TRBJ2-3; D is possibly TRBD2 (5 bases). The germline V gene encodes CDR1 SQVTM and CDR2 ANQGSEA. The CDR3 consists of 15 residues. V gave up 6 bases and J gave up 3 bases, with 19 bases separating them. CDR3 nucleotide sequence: TGCAGCGTGGCTAACTTCCATCGGGAAACAGATACGCAGTATTTT. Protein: CSVANFHRETDTQYF.

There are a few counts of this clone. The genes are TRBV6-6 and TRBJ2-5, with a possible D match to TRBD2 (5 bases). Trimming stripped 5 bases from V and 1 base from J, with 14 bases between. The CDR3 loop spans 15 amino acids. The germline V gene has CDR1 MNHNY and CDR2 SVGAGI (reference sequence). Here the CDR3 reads CASSTGLGVQETQYF. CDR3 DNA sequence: TGTGCCAGCAGTACGGGCCTCGGGGTCCAAGAGACCCAGTACTTC.

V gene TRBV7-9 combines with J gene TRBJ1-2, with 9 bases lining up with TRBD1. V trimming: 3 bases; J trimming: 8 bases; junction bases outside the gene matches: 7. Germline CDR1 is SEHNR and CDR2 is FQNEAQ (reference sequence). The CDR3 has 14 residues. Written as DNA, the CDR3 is TGTGCCAGCAGCTTGGGGGACAGGGTTACCGGCTACACCTTC. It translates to CASSLGDRVTGYTF. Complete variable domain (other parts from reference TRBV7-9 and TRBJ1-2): DTGVSQNPRHKITKRGQNVTFRCDPISEHNRLYWYRQTLGQGPEFLTYFQNEAQLEKSRLLSDRFSAERPKGSFSTLEIQRTEQGDSAMYLCASSLGDRVTGYTFGSGTRLTVV.

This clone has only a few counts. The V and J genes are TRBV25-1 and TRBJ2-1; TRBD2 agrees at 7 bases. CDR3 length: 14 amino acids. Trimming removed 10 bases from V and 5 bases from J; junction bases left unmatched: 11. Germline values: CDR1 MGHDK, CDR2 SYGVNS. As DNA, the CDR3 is TGTGCCACCTCCACTAGCGACCCCCACAATGAGCAGTTCTTC. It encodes CATSTSDPHNEQFF.

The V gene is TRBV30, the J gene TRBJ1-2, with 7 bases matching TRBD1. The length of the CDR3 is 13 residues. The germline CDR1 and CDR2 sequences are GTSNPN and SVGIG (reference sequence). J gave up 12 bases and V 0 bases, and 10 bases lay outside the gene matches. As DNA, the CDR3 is TGTGCCTGGAGTGTACGGGACAGAGGAAAAAACACCTTC. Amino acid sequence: CAWSVRDRGKNTF.

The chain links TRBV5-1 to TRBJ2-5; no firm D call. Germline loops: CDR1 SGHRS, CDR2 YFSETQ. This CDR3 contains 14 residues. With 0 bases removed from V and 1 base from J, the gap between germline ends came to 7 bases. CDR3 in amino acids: CASSLDVSQETQYF. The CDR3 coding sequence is TGCGCCAGCAGCTTGGATGTCAGCCAAGAGACCCAGTACTTC.

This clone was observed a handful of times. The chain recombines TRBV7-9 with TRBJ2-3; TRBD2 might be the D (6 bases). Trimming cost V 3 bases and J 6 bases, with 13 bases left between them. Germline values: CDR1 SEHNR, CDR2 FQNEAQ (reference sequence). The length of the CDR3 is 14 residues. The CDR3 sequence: CASSFGTGADTQYF. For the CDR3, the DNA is TGTGCCAGCAGCTTCGGGACTGGGGCCGATACGCAGTATTTT.

The CDR3 DNA follows: TGTGCCAGCACCACGGCTAGCGGGACCAGCTACGAGCAGTACTTC. Its translation is CASTTASGTSYEQYF. This chain uses TRBV7-9 with TRBJ2-7, with 9 positions matching TRBD2. J was trimmed by 3 bases and V by 7 bases; bases with no gene match: 10. The germline gives CDR1 SEHNR, CDR2 FQNEAQ (reference sequence). This CDR3 is built from 15 residues.

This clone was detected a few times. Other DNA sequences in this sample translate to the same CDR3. The CDR3 region has the DNA TGCGCCAGCAGCTTAGGACAGCAAGAGACCCAGTACTTC. Protein: CASSLGQQETQYF. The chain combines TRBV5-1 with TRBJ2-5, with D possibly TRBD1 on 6 matching bases. CDR3 length equals 13 residues. CDR1 is SGHRS, CDR2 YFSETQ, per germline. The ends were cut back, 2 bases at V and 2 bases at J, with 7 bases in the middle.

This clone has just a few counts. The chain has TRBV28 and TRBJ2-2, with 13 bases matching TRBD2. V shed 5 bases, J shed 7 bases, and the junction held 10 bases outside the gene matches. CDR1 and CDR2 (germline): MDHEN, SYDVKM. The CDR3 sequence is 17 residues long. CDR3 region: CASSPRTSGSWGGELFF. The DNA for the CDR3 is TGTGCCAGCAGTCCCCGGACTAGCGGGAGTTGGGGCGGGGAGCTGTTTTTT. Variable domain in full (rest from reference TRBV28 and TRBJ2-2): DVKVTQSSRYLVKRTGEKVFLECVQDMDHENMFWYRQDPGLGLRLIYFSYDVKMKEKGDIPEGYSVSREKKERFSLILESASTNQTSMYLCASSPRTSGSWGGELFFGEGSRLTVL.

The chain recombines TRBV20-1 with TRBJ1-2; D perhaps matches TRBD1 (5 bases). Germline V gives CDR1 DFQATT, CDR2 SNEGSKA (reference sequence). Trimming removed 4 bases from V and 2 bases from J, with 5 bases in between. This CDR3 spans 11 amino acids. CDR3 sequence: CSATGNYGYTF. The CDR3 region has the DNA TGCAGTGCTACAGGGAACTATGGCTACACCTTC.

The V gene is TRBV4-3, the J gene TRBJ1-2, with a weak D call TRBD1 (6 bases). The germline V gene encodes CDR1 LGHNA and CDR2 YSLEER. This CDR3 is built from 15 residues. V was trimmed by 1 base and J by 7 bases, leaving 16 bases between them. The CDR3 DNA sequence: TGCGCCAGCAGCCAAGGAGTCGGCACAGGGTCTGGCTACACCTTC. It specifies CASSQGVGTGSGYTF.

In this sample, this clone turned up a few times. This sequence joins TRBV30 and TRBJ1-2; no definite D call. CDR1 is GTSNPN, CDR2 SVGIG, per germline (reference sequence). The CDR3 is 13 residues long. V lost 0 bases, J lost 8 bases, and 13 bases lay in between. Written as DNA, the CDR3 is TGTGCCTGGAGTGTATCATGGGCCGGAGGCTACACCTTC. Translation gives CAWSVSWAGGYTF.

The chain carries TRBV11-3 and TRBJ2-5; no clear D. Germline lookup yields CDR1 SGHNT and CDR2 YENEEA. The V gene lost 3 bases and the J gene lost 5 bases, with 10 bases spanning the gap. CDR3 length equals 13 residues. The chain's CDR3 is CASSFPPLETQYF. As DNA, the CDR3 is TGTGCCAGCAGCTTTCCCCCTTTGGAGACCCAGTACTTC.